This passage covers 28 T cell receptor beta chains from one sample sequenced in a study of identical twins. TCRdb re-called the 5' RACE reads with MiXCR, one entry per CDR3 protein. The top ten hold 4.5% to 5.5% of the sample, which has approximately 210,000 distinct CDR3 sequences, around 10% seen once. Material: memory (CD45RO+) T cells sorted from blood. The receptors were sampled from a woman aged 18-30 years in good health.

The chain carries TRBV15 and TRBJ2-7; TRBD1 agrees at 7 bases. Per germline, CDR1 LNHNV and CDR2 YYDKDF (reference sequence). V trimming: 5 bases; J trimming: 3 bases; junction bases outside the gene matches: 4. The length of the CDR3 is 13 residues. This CDR3 is CATSWDRHYEQYF. Written as DNA, the CDR3 is TGTGCCACCAGCTGGGACAGACACTACGAGCAGTACTTC.

This clonotype was detected a few times. The V call is TRBV5-5, the J call TRBJ1-1, with D tentatively TRBD1 (6 bases). The CDR3 length is 13 residues. The V gene's germline CDR1 is SGHKS and CDR2 YYEKEE (reference sequence). With 5 bases removed from V and 4 bases from J, the gap between germline ends came to 12 bases. CDR3 nucleotides: TGTGCCAGCAGTGCGGGGGGCCGCACTGAAGCTTTCTTT. Translated, it gives CASSAGGRTEAFF.

For the CDR3, the DNA is TGTGCCAGCAGCCTCGGACTAGCGTTAGACACCGGGGAGCTGTTTTTT. It translates to CASSLGLALDTGELFF. The genes are TRBV9 and TRBJ2-2, with 9 bases that match TRBD2. The germline V gene encodes CDR1 SGDLS and CDR2 YYNGEE. This CDR3 has 16 residues. With 4 bases clipped from V and 3 bases from J, the junction kept 7 bases outside the gene matches. The variable domain in full, with the rest retrieved from reference TRBV9 and TRBJ2-2, is DSGVTQTPKHLITATGQRVTLRCSPRSGDLSVYWYQQSLDQGLQFLIQYYNGEERAKGNILERFSAQQFPDLHSELNLSSLELGDSALYFCASSLGLALDTGELFFGEGSRLTVL.

The rearrangement joins TRBV6-1 to TRBJ2-5; the match to TRBD2 covers 10 bases. Germline CDR1 reads MNHNS; CDR2 reads SASEGT. The CDR3 runs to 16 residues. J gave up 4 bases and V 3 bases, and 8 bases lay outside the gene matches. The CDR3 nucleotides read TGTGCCAGCAGTGATGAGTATCTAGCGGGAGCAGAGACCCAGTACTTC. Translating it yields CASSDEYLAGAETQYF.

This clonotype occurred once. The rearrangement links TRBV7-3 to TRBJ2-2; the D is unclear. The CDR3 extends over 15 amino acids. The germline V gene has CDR1 SGHTA and CDR2 FQGTGA. V was trimmed by 5 bases and J by 0 bases, leaving 10 bases between them. The chain's CDR3 is CASSVTKANTGELFF. The CDR3 DNA follows: TGTGCCAGCAGCGTTACCAAGGCGAACACCGGGGAGCTGTTTTTT.

This clonotype was seen a single time. This may stem from a read error, because a much larger clone lies one nucleotide away. The chain couples TRBV12-3 or TRBV12-4 to TRBJ2-1, with a possible D match to TRBD2 (7 bases). The CDR3 extends over 16 amino acids. Trimming removed 3 bases at V and 8 bases at J, with 20 bases between. DNA of the CDR3: TGTGCCAGCAGTTTTTTAGGGGGGGACGCTGGGGATGAGCAGTTCTTC. Its protein product is CASSFLGGDAGDEQFF.

This clonotype was seen at least ten times. The chain uses TRBV4-3 and TRBJ2-5, with a weak D call TRBD2 (6 bases). From germline, CDR1 is LGHNA and CDR2 YSLEER. With 3 bases removed from V and 3 bases from J, the gap between germline ends came to 17 bases. The CDR3 runs to 16 residues. CDR3: CASSQGRDSTKETQYF. The CDR3 region has the DNA TGCGCCAGCAGCCAGGGACGGGACTCCACGAAAGAGACCCAGTACTTC.

Ten or more counts support this clonotype. The genes are TRBV5-6 and TRBJ1-1, with D perhaps TRBD1 (5 bases). The ends were cut back, 2 bases at V and 4 bases at J, with 6 bases in the middle. Per the germline V gene, CDR1 is SGHDT and CDR2 is YYEEEE. The CDR3 contains 12 residues. The CDR3 region is CASSFRVTEAFF. The CDR3 DNA is TGTGCCAGCAGCTTCAGGGTCACTGAAGCTTTCTTT.

This clonotype is a singleton in its sample. The V call is TRBV5-1, the J call TRBJ2-3, with 10 bases that match TRBD2. CDR1 is SGHRS and CDR2 is YFSETQ in the germline V gene. This CDR3 has 16 residues. The V segment lost 3 bases and the J segment 3 bases; nucleotides outside the gene matches: 7. CDR3 in DNA: TGCGCCAGCAGCTCTGCTAGCGGGAGCATGACAGATACGCAGTATTTT. It yields the protein CASSSASGSMTDTQYF.

This clonotype was seen only a few times. The CDR3 DNA reads TGTGCCAGCAGCCGTAGGGACAGTCAGTTTGAGACCCAGTACTTC. As protein: CASSRRDSQFETQYF. The V gene is TRBV11-2, the J gene TRBJ2-5, with TRBD1 matching over 7 bases. CDR3 length: 15 amino acids. Unmatched junction bases numbered 11, after V lost 5 bases and J lost 5 bases. CDR1 is SGHAT, CDR2 FQNNGV, per germline.

J is TRBJ1-2 and V is TRBV20-1; possible D gene TRBD1, 6 bases. Germline values: CDR1 DFQATT, CDR2 SNEGSKA (reference sequence). The CDR3 has 15 residues. With 3 bases removed from V and 0 bases from J, the gap between germline ends came to 14 bases. The CDR3 spells CSARTGEGTNYGYTF. In nucleotides, the CDR3 is TGCAGTGCTAGGACAGGAGAGGGCACTAACTATGGCTACACCTTC.

This clonotype showed up many times. DNA of the CDR3: TGCAGTGCTAGCGGGAGGGCGTACAATGAGCAGTTCTTC. As protein: CSASGRAYNEQFF. The chain employs TRBV20-1 and TRBJ2-1, with 8 bases lining up with TRBD2. Trimming cost V 3 bases and J 4 bases; bases outside gene matches: 2. The germline CDR1 and CDR2 sequences are DFQATT and SNEGSKA (reference sequence). The CDR3 is made up of 13 amino acids.

The J gene is TRBJ1-4, the V gene TRBV23-1; TRBD1 is a possible D gene (6 bases). TRBV23-1 is designated an ORF whose function remains uncertain. V was cut by 3 bases and J by 4 bases, with 9 bases left in between. The CDR3 extends over 14 amino acids. CDR3 nucleotide sequence: TGCGCCAGCAGTCACCAGGGACATAATGAAAAACTGTTTTTT. Protein: CASSHQGHNEKLFF.

This clonotype occurred many times. This rearrangement joins TRBV10-3 to TRBJ2-2; D is unresolved. V was clipped by 7 bases and J by 6 bases, with 9 bases between them. There are 12 residues in the CDR3. Germline CDR1 reads ENHRY; CDR2 reads SYGVKD. The CDR3 nucleotides are TGTGCCATCACAGCGACCCCCGGGGAGCTGTTTTTT. This encodes CAITATPGELFF.

This rearrangement joins TRBV20-1 to TRBJ2-2, with D uncertain. V dropped 4 bases and J dropped 8 bases, with 14 bases sitting between them. Germline V gene sequence: CDR1 DFQATT, CDR2 SNEGSKA (reference sequence). The CDR3 totals 13 residues. This CDR3 reads CSAKRKLGGELFF. The CDR3 coding sequence is TGCAGTGCTAAAAGGAAGTTAGGGGGGGAGCTGTTTTTT.

This clonotype was counted only a few times. The CDR3 reads CSANSRTSGAWDEQFF. The CDR3 coding sequence is TGCAGTGCTAACTCAAGGACTAGCGGGGCTTGGGATGAGCAGTTCTTC. The chain is built from TRBV20-1 and TRBJ2-1, with 12 bases aligning to TRBD2. CDR3 length equals 16 residues. Trimming removed 4 bases from V and 8 bases from J; junction bases left unmatched: 12. CDR1 and CDR2 from the germline V gene are DFQATT and SNEGSKA (reference sequence).

This clonotype was counted a few times. The chain employs TRBV7-2 and TRBJ2-3; D ambiguous. V dropped 7 bases and J dropped 6 bases, with 17 bases sitting between them. Germline V gene data show CDR1 as SGHTA and CDR2 as FQGNSA. The CDR3 is 14 amino acids. CDR3 in DNA: TGTGCCAGCACCTTTTACACCGCTGCGGATACGCAGTATTTT. Translation gives CASTFYTAADTQYF. The whole variable domain, remainder taken from reference TRBV7-2 and TRBJ2-3, is GAGVSQSPSNKVTEKGKDVELRCDPISGHTALYWYRQSLGQGLEFLIYFQGNSAPDKSGLPSDRFSAERTGGSVSTLTIQRTQQEDSAVYLCASTFYTAADTQYFGPGTRLTVL.

This chain uses TRBV20-1 with TRBJ1-2, with D uncertain. Germline assignment: CDR1 DFQATT and CDR2 SNEGSKA (reference sequence). Trimming cost V 3 bases and J 5 bases, with 13 bases left between them. CDR3 size: 13 residues. The DNA of the CDR3 is TGCAGTGCTAGTAGTGGACTCGGGTATGGCTACACCTTC. Its translation: CSASSGLGYGYTF.

The chain uses TRBV19 and TRBJ2-2; no reliable D call. In germline, CDR1 is LNHDA, CDR2 SQIVND (reference sequence). The CDR3 spans 14 residues. V shed 9 bases and J shed 3 bases, with 14 bases lying between them. The CDR3 DNA follows: TGTGCCAGCCGAAGGGTGTTCGACACCGGGGAGCTGTTTTTT. Its protein is CASRRVFDTGELFF.

This clonotype was observed a handful of times. The V gene is TRBV5-5, the J gene TRBJ2-3; 7 bases align to TRBD1. The length of the CDR3 is 16 residues. The V gene's germline CDR1 is SGHKS and CDR2 YYEKEE (reference sequence). Losses at the gene ends were 0 bases for V and 0 bases for J; bases not matched to a gene: 4. CDR3 in amino acids: CASSLDRGRSTDTQYF. The CDR3 DNA follows: TGTGCCAGCAGCTTGGACAGGGGAAGGAGCACAGATACGCAGTATTTT.

This chain uses TRBV7-2 with TRBJ1-6; D gene ambiguous. CDR3 length: 12 amino acids. The V end was cut by 6 bases, the J end by 9 bases, with 9 bases between. Germline CDR1 and CDR2: SGHTA and FQGNSA. CDR3: CASSYSASPLHF. CDR3 coding DNA: TGTGCCAGCAGTTACAGTGCTTCACCCCTCCACTTT.

This clonotype was seen many times. The chain couples TRBV12-3 or TRBV12-4 to TRBJ1-1; D not resolved. V lost 3 bases to trimming and J lost 2 bases, with 13 bases between them. The CDR3 has 15 residues. CDR3 sequence (DNA): TGTGCCAGCAGTTTCCGAGCAGCAATAAACACTGAAGCTTTCTTT. Protein product: CASSFRAAINTEAFF.

The chain employs TRBV30 and TRBJ2-1; D is undetermined. Trimming shortened V by 2 bases and J by 1 base, and 6 bases separated the two germline ends. This CDR3 region has 13 residues. The V gene's germline CDR1 is GTSNPN and CDR2 SVGIG (reference sequence). The CDR3 protein is CAWSLGSYNEQFF. Written as DNA, the CDR3 is TGTGCCTGGAGTTTAGGGTCCTACAATGAGCAGTTCTTC.

This clonotype was counted only a few times. The genes are TRBV20-1 and TRBJ2-3, with D uncertain. CDR3 length: 13 residues. Germline lookup yields CDR1 DFQATT and CDR2 SNEGSKA (reference sequence). V was shortened by 3 bases and J by 0 bases, with 7 bases between the two germline ends. The DNA of the CDR3 is TGCAGTGCTAGCGTCGCCAGCACAGATACGCAGTATTTT. Translation gives CSASVASTDTQYF.

This clonotype has a count of ten or more. This chain connects TRBV29-1 to TRBJ2-7; D unresolved. The CDR3 loop spans 13 amino acids. Germline V gene lookup returns CDR1 SQVTM and CDR2 ANQGSEA. With 3 bases removed from V and 6 bases from J, the gap between germline ends came to 15 bases. In nucleotides, the CDR3 is TGCAGCGTTGATAGGGCAGGAACGGGCGAGCAGTACTTC. Its protein product is CSVDRAGTGEQYF.

This clonotype has just a few counts. The rearrangement uses TRBV12-3 or TRBV12-4 and TRBJ1-6; 9 nucleotides align to TRBD1. This CDR3 spans 15 amino acids. V was clipped by 6 bases and J by 4 bases; unmatched bases: 4. As DNA, the CDR3 is TGTGCCAGCAGGCGGACAGGGGATTATAATTCACCCCTCCACTTT. Amino acid sequence: CASRRTGDYNSPLHF.

This clonotype was observed at least ten times. This sequence joins TRBV4-3 and TRBJ2-1; 9 bases are shared with TRBD2. Germline lookup yields CDR1 LGHNA and CDR2 YSLEER. After removal of 0 bases from V and 6 bases from J, the junction contained 6 bases not matched to a gene. The CDR3 covers 16 residues. The DNA of the CDR3 is TGCGCCAGCAGCCAAGATGGGGCGGGAGGGTCCAATGAGCAGTTCTTC. Translating it yields CASSQDGAGGSNEQFF.

The chain links TRBV5-1 to TRBJ1-1, with D possibly matching TRBD1 (5 bases). Germline values: CDR1 SGHRS, CDR2 YFSETQ. The CDR3 runs to 12 residues. V gave up 3 bases and J gave up 6 bases, with 9 bases separating them. DNA of the CDR3: TGCGCCAGCAGCTCTCAGGGATCTGAAGCTTTCTTT. Translated, it gives CASSSQGSEAFF.